What follows are 17 T cell receptor beta chains derived from one specimen sequenced in a study of OX40 agonist ivuxolimab in advanced cancers. Measured with immunoSEQ multiplex PCR; TCRdb has only the in-frame clones, and not every one. The top ten hold under 25% of the sample, which has about 35,000 clones, roughly 72% seen once. The input for sequencing was CD4+ or CD8+ T cells sorted from blood, taken in a trial of the OX40 agonist ivuxolimab. Source of these receptors: an adult with an advanced solid tumor such as melanoma, head and neck, liver or kidney cancer.

The chain carries TRBV5-4 and TRBJ2-7; TRBD1 matches at 9 bases. The trim removed 4 bases at V and 4 bases at J, leaving 6 bases unmatched. CDR1 and CDR2 (germline): SGHNT, YYREEE (reference sequence). The CDR3 is 14 amino acids. The CDR3, as DNA: TGTGCCAGCAGCCCACCGGGACAGGGATACGAGCAGTACTTC. This sequence encodes CASSPPGQGYEQYF.

This clone was picked up one time. The chain uses TRBV18 and TRBJ1-1, with unresolved D. The CDR3 contains 13 residues. Trimming left V 5 bases short and J 1 base short, with 8 bases between. Germline loops: CDR1 KGHSH, CDR2 LQKENI. The DNA for the CDR3 is TGTGCCAGCTCATCTAACAAGAACACTGAAGCTTTCTTT. It yields the protein CASSSNKNTEAFF.

V usage is TRBV7-9 and J usage is TRBJ2-5; perhaps TRBD1 as D (6 bases). Germline-derived CDR1 and CDR2 are SEHNR and FQNEAQ (reference sequence). The CDR3 is 17 amino acids. The V end lost 7 bases, the J end lost 1 base, and 22 bases lay between the germline ends. The CDR3 DNA sequence: TGTGCCAGCATCCATCCCGGGCCGCACAGGGCCCAAGAGACCCAGTACTTC. It translates to CASIHPGPHRAQETQYF.

This clone came up once. The chain combines TRBV2 with TRBJ1-2; D may be TRBD1 (6 bases). Germline lookup yields CDR1 SNHLY and CDR2 FYNNEI. V was pared by 7 bases and J by 8 bases, with 17 bases between. The CDR3 is 13 amino acids. The CDR3 DNA is TGTGCCAGCAAAGAAACAGGGTCGGGGGGCTACACCTTC. The encoded protein is CASKETGSGGYTF.

The chain uses TRBV27 and TRBJ2-7, with TRBD1 matching 7 bases. CDR3 length: 22 residues. V dropped 3 bases and J dropped 7; count of bases not matched to a gene: 33. Germline V gives CDR1 MNHEY, CDR2 SMNVEV (reference sequence). The CDR3 sequence: CASSFGVDRLGLGTRKREEQYF. For the CDR3, the DNA is TGTGCCAGCAGTTTCGGAGTGGACAGGTTGGGGTTGGGGACCCGTAAGAGAGAGGAGCAGTACTTC.

This chain joins TRBV19 and TRBJ2-1; 7 bases match TRBD2. V shed 3 bases and J 4 bases; nucleotides not matched to a gene: 6. Germline V gene sequence: CDR1 LNHDA, CDR2 SQIVND (reference sequence). The CDR3 spans 15 residues. The CDR3 region is CASSIWGGEYNEQFF. For the CDR3, the DNA is TGTGCCAGTAGTATTTGGGGGGGGGAATACAATGAGCAGTTCTTC.

This chain links TRBV7-9 with TRBJ2-5, with a possible D match to TRBD1 (5 bases). V was pared by 0 bases and J by 2 bases, with 10 bases between. This CDR3 comprises 15 residues. Germline V gene data show CDR1 as SEHNR and CDR2 as FQNEAQ (reference sequence). The CDR3 loop is CASSLAQGRQETQYF. As DNA, the CDR3 is TGTGCCAGCAGCTTAGCGCAGGGCAGGCAAGAGACCCAGTACTTC.

The chain employs TRBV7-6 and TRBJ2-5; TRBD1 matches 8 bases. Germline-derived CDR1 and CDR2 are SGHVS and FNYEAQ. With 1 base clipped from V and 7 bases from J, the junction kept 5 bases outside the gene matches. The CDR3 length is 14 residues. CDR3 residues: CASSLVSGGVTQYF. CDR3 coding DNA: TGTGCCAGCAGCTTAGTCTCAGGGGGCGTGACCCAGTACTTC. The full variable domain, rest sourced from reference TRBV7-6 and TRBJ2-5, is GAGVSQSPRYKVTKRGQDVALRCDPISGHVSLYWYRQALGQGPEFLTYFNYEAQQDKSGLPNDRFSAERPEGSISTLTIQRTEQRDSAMYRCASSLVSGGVTQYFGPGTRLLVL.

The V and J genes are TRBV5-6 and TRBJ1-2, with TRBD1 as a possible D gene (5 bases). The CDR3 spans 12 residues. Germline V gene lookup returns CDR1 SGHDT and CDR2 YYEEEE. Trimming took 4 bases from V and 3 from J, leaving 7 bases between them. The CDR3 DNA is TGTGCCAGCAGCCCAGGGTACTATGGCTACACCTTC. This codes for CASSPGYYGYTF.

V gene TRBV6-5 combines with J gene TRBJ1-2; 9 nucleotides align to TRBD1. V shed 0 bases, J shed 4 bases, and the junction held 3 bases outside the gene matches. From germline, CDR1 is MNHEY and CDR2 SVGAGI. The CDR3 length is 15 residues. The DNA of the CDR3 is TGTGCCAGCAGTTACTCCCACAGGGGGCCCTATGGCTACACCTTC. Its translation is CASSYSHRGPYGYTF.

This chain uses TRBV19 with TRBJ1-3, with D possibly matching TRBD1 (6 bases). V was trimmed by 6 bases and J by 0 bases, leaving 15 bases between them. Germline-derived CDR1 and CDR2 are LNHDA and SQIVND (reference sequence). The CDR3 contains 16 residues. DNA of the CDR3: TGTGCCAGTAGGAGCCGACAGGCCTTCTCTGGAAACACCATATATTTT. This translates into CASRSRQAFSGNTIYF.

This clone has only one observation. The V call is TRBV29-1, the J call TRBJ2-3; D possibly matches TRBD1 or TRBD2 (6 bases each). V lost 6 bases to trimming and J lost 6 bases, with 16 bases between them. The CDR3 runs to 13 residues. Germline V gene sequence: CDR1 SQVTM, CDR2 ANQGSEA. CDR3 loop: CSVGLGAGDTQYF. DNA for the CDR3: TGCAGCGTCGGTTTGGGGGCGGGGGATACGCAGTATTTT.

The rearrangement uses TRBV5-4 and TRBJ2-5, with 7 bases fitting TRBD2. With 0 bases clipped from V and 2 bases from J, the junction kept 7 bases outside the gene matches. The CDR3 length is 16 residues. Per the germline V gene, CDR1 is SGHNT and CDR2 is YYREEE (reference sequence). The CDR3 region has the DNA TGTGCCAGCAGCTTGGGACTAGCACCCAGACAAGAGACCCAGTACTTC. Translating gives CASSLGLAPRQETQYF.

The genes are TRBV19 and TRBJ1-2; no clear D gene. This CDR3 is built from 15 residues. CDR1 and CDR2 from the germline V gene are LNHDA and SQIVND (reference sequence). V gave up 9 bases and J gave up 4 bases, with 21 bases separating them. The CDR3 sequence: CASLEVGRAFYGYTF. CDR3 nucleotide sequence: TGTGCCAGCCTCGAGGTTGGACGCGCTTTCTATGGCTACACCTTC.

The rearrangement links TRBV9 to TRBJ1-1; D call uncertain. The V and J ends lost 0 bases and 3 bases respectively, with 6 bases between them. The CDR3 contains 13 residues. The germline CDR1 and CDR2 sequences are SGDLS and YYNGEE. The CDR3 protein is CASSVGLYTEAFF. CDR3 in DNA: TGTGCCAGCAGCGTAGGTCTGTACACTGAAGCTTTCTTT.

The V call is TRBV27, the J call TRBJ1-6; tentatively, D is TRBD1 (5 bases). The germline V gene encodes CDR1 MNHEY and CDR2 SMNVEV (reference sequence). Trimming cost V 4 bases and J 7 bases, with 11 bases left between them. The CDR3 is made up of 14 amino acids. The CDR3 nucleotides are TGTGCCAGCAGTTCATCCTGGGGGAATTCACCCCTCCACTTT. It yields the protein CASSSSWGNSPLHF.

The chain employs TRBV4-1 and TRBJ1-2; D not resolved. This CDR3 is 12 amino acids long. V lost 4 bases and J lost 8, with 11 bases in between. CDR1 MGHRA and CDR2 YSYEKL come from the germline V gene. CDR3 amino acids: CASSPRGGGYTF. In DNA form, the CDR3 reads TGCGCCAGCAGCCCCCGGGGAGGAGGCTACACCTTC.